A single sample is the source of the 15 T cell receptor beta chains below, sequenced in a study of CD8+ T cells in alopecia areata. Extracted RNA was reverse transcribed, and the resulting cDNA served as sequencing template. TCRdb's copy holds only in-frame clones and misses some; the assay was immunoSEQ multiplex PCR. The sample contains 150,000 to 200,000 clones, roughly 60% of which appear only once. As to treatment: oral pan-JAK inhibitor, 5-10 mg twice daily. The sequencing used CD4+ T cells sorted from blood, collected at week 24, from a patient treated with tofacitinib. The source of these receptors is a human donor with alopecia areata.

A few counts support this clone. The chain joins TRBV30 to TRBJ2-1; 8 bases match TRBD1. V was clipped by 3 bases and J by 4 bases; unmatched bases: 8. This CDR3 region has 15 residues. The germline gives CDR1 GTSNPN, CDR2 SVGIG (reference sequence). CDR3 protein: CAWSLVGQAYNEQFF. For the CDR3, the DNA is TGTGCCTGGAGCCTCGTGGGACAGGCTTACAATGAGCAGTTCTTC.

This clone was counted once. The V gene is TRBV4-3, the J gene TRBJ2-3; D not resolved. The germline V and J ends were trimmed by 0 bases and 7 bases, with 8 bases remaining between them. CDR1 LGHNA and CDR2 YSLEER come from the germline V gene. The CDR3 extends over 13 amino acids. As DNA, the CDR3 is TGCGCCAGCAGCCAAGATGCGTCGTATACGCAGTATTTT. It is translated as CASSQDASYTQYF.

J is TRBJ1-5 and V is TRBV7-2, with a weak D call TRBD1 (6 bases). V lost 1 base and J lost 3, with 16 bases in between. This CDR3 has 17 amino acids. Germline CDR1 is SGHTA and CDR2 is FQGNSA. CDR3: CASSLDFSWGPNQPQHF. As DNA, the CDR3 is TGTGCCAGCAGCTTAGATTTTAGTTGGGGGCCCAATCAGCCCCAGCATTTT.

In DNA, the CDR3 is TGTGCCAGCAGCTTTGCCGAGTCCGGCACAGATACGCAGTATTTT. Protein sequence: CASSFAESGTDTQYF. This sequence joins TRBV7-2 and TRBJ2-3; D not resolved. Germline loops: CDR1 SGHTA, CDR2 FQGNSA. CDR3 size: 15 residues. V lost 3 bases to trimming and J lost 1 base, with 11 bases between them.

As to this clone: Within the sample, other DNA sequences also encode this same CDR3. The chain uses TRBV29-1 and TRBJ1-1; no definite D call. Germline values: CDR1 SQVTM, CDR2 ANQGSEA. The CDR3 covers 12 residues. Trimming shortened V by 3 bases and J by 1 base, and 6 bases separated the two germline ends. The CDR3 DNA reads TGCAGCGTTGAGGTGGGGAACACTGAAGCTTTCTTT. Translation gives CSVEVGNTEAFF.

There are a few counts of this clone. This chain joins TRBV18 and TRBJ1-1, with 7 nucleotides matching TRBD1. With V trimmed by 5 bases and J by 2 bases, 5 bases remained unmatched. Germline loops: CDR1 KGHSH, CDR2 LQKENI. The CDR3 loop spans 14 amino acids. CDR3 sequence: CASSSWTGNTEAFF. CDR3 nucleotide sequence: TGTGCCAGCTCATCGTGGACAGGTAACACTGAAGCTTTCTTT.

CDR3 in amino acids: CASSLVLGGLYNEQFF. CDR3 nucleotide sequence: TGTGCCAGCAGCTTAGTGCTAGGCGGACTCTACAATGAGCAGTTCTTC. V gene TRBV11-3 combines with J gene TRBJ2-1; perhaps TRBD2 as D (5 bases). The CDR3 runs to 16 residues. CDR1 is SGHNT and CDR2 is YENEEA in the germline V gene. V was clipped by 1 base and J by 3 bases, with 13 bases between them.

This clone was seen just once. The CDR3 DNA follows: TGTGCCACGGGGGACAGCTATGGCTACACCTTC. As protein: CATGDSYGYTF. The chain combines TRBV2 with TRBJ1-2, with 7 bases matching TRBD1. Trimming took 10 bases from V and 4 from J; bases not matched to a gene: 3. This CDR3 is 11 amino acids long. Germline V gene lookup returns CDR1 SNHLY and CDR2 FYNNEI. The full variable domain, in which reference TRBV2 and TRBJ1-2 provide the parts outside the CDR3, is EPEVTQTPSHQVTQMGQEVILRCVPISNHLYFYWYRQILGQKVEFLVSFYNNEISEKSEIFDDQFSVERPDGSNFTLKIRSTKLEDSAMYFCATGDSYGYTFGSGTRLTVV.

For the CDR3, the DNA is TGCAGCGTTTCGCATTCGGGGGTGGACTACACCTTC. As protein: CSVSHSGVDYTF. V usage is TRBV29-1 and J usage is TRBJ1-2; a possible D gene is TRBD1 (5 bases). Germline assignment: CDR1 SQVTM and CDR2 ANQGSEA. Trimming stripped 5 bases from V and 10 bases from J, with 17 bases between. The CDR3 contains 12 residues.

This clone was detected only a few times. CDR3 DNA: TGTGCCTGGAGTTCGGGACCTCATTCACCCCTCCACTTT. This codes for CAWSSGPHSPLHF. The chain uses TRBV30 and TRBJ1-6; D is perhaps TRBD1 (5 bases). From germline, CDR1 is GTSNPN and CDR2 SVGIG (reference sequence). The V end was cut by 2 bases, the J end by 8 bases, with 10 bases between. The CDR3 consists of 13 residues.

The chain couples TRBV6-5 to TRBJ1-4; D uncertain. Germline CDR1 MNHEY, CDR2 SVGAGI. This CDR3 region has 13 residues. Trimming took 6 bases from V and 8 from J, leaving 13 bases between them. CDR3 amino acids: CASRGPSVEKLFF. CDR3 DNA sequence: TGTGCCAGCAGAGGTCCCTCAGTGGAAAAACTGTTTTTT.

This chain connects TRBV2 to TRBJ2-7; TRBD2 matches at 8 bases. V lost 5 bases and J lost 6; bases outside the gene matches: 12. The CDR3 is made up of 15 amino acids. Germline assignment: CDR1 SNHLY and CDR2 FYNNEI. The CDR3 spells CASSPGGAGAGEQYF. The CDR3 DNA reads as TGTGCCAGCAGTCCCGGGGGAGCGGGGGCCGGCGAGCAGTACTTC.

The chain combines TRBV4-3 with TRBJ1-2, with D perhaps matching TRBD1 (5 bases). The CDR3 runs 14 residues. Trimming left V 4 bases short and J 2 bases short, with 11 bases between. The V gene's germline CDR1 is LGHNA and CDR2 YSLEER. The CDR3 bases are TGCGCCAGCAGCCTTGCGAGGGGAAACTATGGCTACACCTTC. Amino acid sequence: CASSLARGNYGYTF.

This clone appeared a few times. The J gene is TRBJ1-6, the V gene TRBV30, with D possibly matching TRBD1 (5 bases). Trimming left V 3 bases short and J 7 bases short, with 16 bases between. CDR1 and CDR2 from the germline V gene are GTSNPN and SVGIG (reference sequence). The CDR3 has 15 residues. CDR3 nucleotide sequence: TGTGCCTGGAGGACGCCAGGGACGGAGAATTCACCCCTCCACTTT. It translates to CAWRTPGTENSPLHF.

This clone appeared a single time. V and J are TRBV9 and TRBJ2-1, with TRBD2 matching 8 bases. Germline trimming cut 0 bases from V and 9 bases from J; bases unmatched to any gene: 5. Per germline, CDR1 SGDLS and CDR2 YYNGEE. The CDR3 has 14 amino acids. CDR3 in amino acids: CASSVGGGLSEQFF. Written as DNA, the CDR3 is TGTGCCAGCAGCGTAGGCGGGGGGCTCAGTGAGCAGTTCTTC.